This T cell receptor beta chain was profiled in a study of identical twins. Findings and limits, study-wide: The more abundant beta clonotypes in cord blood had fewer insertions, and memory repertoires did not show this.

Only a few counts were recorded for this clonotype. The target antigen is unknown. TCRdb reanalysed the 5' RACE reads using MiXCR and keeps one entry per CDR3 protein. The table lists some 600,000 distinct CDR3 sequences, roughly 6.6% of them singletons. CDR3 size: 16 residues. J was trimmed by 4 bases and V by 3 bases; bases with no gene match: 10. Germline-derived CDR1 and CDR2 are SGHTA and FQGNSA. The sample was also linked to a second study, of yellow fever vaccine responses in identical twins.

This sequence was found in a woman aged 18-29 years in good health. The chain couples TRBV7-2 to TRBJ1-2, with 8 bases aligning to TRBD1. The sequencing sample was made of PBMCs. Here the CDR3 DNA reads TGTGCCAGCAGCTTCCGCCCGGTACAGGGGGGCTATGGCTACACCTTC. It specifies CASSFRPVQGGYGYTF.